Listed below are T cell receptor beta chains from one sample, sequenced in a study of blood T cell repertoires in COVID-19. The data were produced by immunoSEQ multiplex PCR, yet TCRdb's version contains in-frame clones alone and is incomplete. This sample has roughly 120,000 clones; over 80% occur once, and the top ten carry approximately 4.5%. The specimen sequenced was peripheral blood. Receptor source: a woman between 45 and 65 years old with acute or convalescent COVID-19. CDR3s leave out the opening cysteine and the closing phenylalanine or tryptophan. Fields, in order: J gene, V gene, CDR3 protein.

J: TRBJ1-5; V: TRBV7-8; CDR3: ASSSRTGYSNQPQH
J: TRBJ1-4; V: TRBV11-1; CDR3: ASSRRGTNEKLF
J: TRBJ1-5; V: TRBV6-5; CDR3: ASSPSDRAQH
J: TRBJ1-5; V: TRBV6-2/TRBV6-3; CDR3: ASSYSGGVESNQPQH
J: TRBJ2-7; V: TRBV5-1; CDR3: ASSYLRDTSYEQY
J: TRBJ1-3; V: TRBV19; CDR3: ASSQSAGNTIY
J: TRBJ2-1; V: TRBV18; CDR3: ASSPHLDRGGNEQF
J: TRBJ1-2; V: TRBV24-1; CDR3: ATSDFRHLDGYT
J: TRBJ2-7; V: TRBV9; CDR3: ASSAGQGPYEQY
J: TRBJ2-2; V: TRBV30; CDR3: AWTQGFSGELF
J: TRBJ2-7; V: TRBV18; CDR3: ASSLDRTGAGEQY
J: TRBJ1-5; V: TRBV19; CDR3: ASMSVYSNQPQH
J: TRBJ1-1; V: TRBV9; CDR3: ASSVEAGPTEAF
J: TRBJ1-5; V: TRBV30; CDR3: AWTESGAQPQH